This T cell receptor (beta chain) was sequenced in a study of a mutant IDH1 vaccine in newly diagnosed glioma. Study-wide context: Patients were started on vaccination 4-6 weeks after radiotherapy alone, or with temozolomide cycles.

The time point is: week 11, during vaccination. Each vaccine dose was 300 ug of mutant IDH1 20-mer peptide, with topical imiquimod. Regarding this clone: What it binds is not known.

Only in-frame clones appear in the TCRdb table, and some are missing; sequencing was by immunoSEQ multiplex PCR. The data show 50,000 to 65,000 clones, about four fifths seen once. Germline V gene lookup returns CDR1 SEHNR and CDR2 FQNEAQ (reference sequence). The CDR3 is 17 residues long. Between the trimmed V and J ends, which lost 2 bases and 0 bases, there was a span of 17 bases. The sample here was PBMCs, taken from a glioma patient whose treatment included an IDH1 peptide vaccine. V and J are TRBV7-9 and TRBJ2-7; D might be TRBD1 (6 bases). The receptor's source is a woman aged 45 to 65 with glioma. The CDR3 DNA is TGTGCCAGCAGCTTATTCCCCGGACAGACAAGCTCCTACGAGCAGTACTTC. This encodes CASSLFPGQTSSYEQYF. Full variable domain (outside the CDR3, taken from reference TRBV7-9 and TRBJ2-7): DTGVSQNPRHKITKRGQNVTFRCDPISEHNRLYWYRQTLGQGPEFLTYFQNEAQLEKSRLLSDRFSAERPKGSFSTLEIQRTEQGDSAMYLCASSLFPGQTSSYEQYFGPGTRLTVT.